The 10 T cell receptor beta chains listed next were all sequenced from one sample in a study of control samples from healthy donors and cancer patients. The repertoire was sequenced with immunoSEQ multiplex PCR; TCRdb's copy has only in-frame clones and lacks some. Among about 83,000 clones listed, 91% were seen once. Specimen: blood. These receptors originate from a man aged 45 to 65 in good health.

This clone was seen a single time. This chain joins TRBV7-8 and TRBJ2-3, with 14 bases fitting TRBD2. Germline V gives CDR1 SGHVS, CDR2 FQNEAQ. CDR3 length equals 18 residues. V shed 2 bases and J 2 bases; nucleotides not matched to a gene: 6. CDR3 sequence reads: CASSLQGLAGEITDTQYF. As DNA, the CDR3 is TGTGCCAGCAGCTTACAGGGACTAGCGGGGGAGATCACAGATACGCAGTATTTT. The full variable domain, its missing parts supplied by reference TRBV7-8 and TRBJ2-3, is GAGVSQSPRYKVAKRGQDVALRCDPISGHVSLFWYQQALGQGPEFLTYFQNEAQLDKSGLPSDRFFAERPEGSVSTLKIQRTQQEDSAVYLCASSLQGLAGEITDTQYFGPGTRLTVL.

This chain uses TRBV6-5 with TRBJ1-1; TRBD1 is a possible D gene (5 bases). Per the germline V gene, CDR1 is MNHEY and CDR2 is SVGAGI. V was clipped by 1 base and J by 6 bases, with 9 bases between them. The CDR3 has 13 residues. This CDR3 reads CASSYYQGAEAFF. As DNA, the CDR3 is TGTGCCAGCAGTTACTACCAGGGCGCTGAAGCTTTCTTT.

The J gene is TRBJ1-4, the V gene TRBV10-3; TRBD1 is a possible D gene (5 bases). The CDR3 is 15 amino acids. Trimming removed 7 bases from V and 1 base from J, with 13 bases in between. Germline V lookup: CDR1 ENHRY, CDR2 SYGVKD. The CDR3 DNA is TGTGCCATCAAGGCCCACGGGGGAACTAATGAAAAACTGTTTTTT. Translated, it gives CAIKAHGGTNEKLFF.

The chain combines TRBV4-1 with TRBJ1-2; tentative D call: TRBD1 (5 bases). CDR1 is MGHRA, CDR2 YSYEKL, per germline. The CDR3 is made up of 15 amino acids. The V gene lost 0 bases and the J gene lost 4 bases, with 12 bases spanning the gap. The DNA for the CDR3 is TGCGCCAGCAGCCAAGAGGCAGGGAGAAGCTATGGCTACACCTTC. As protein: CASSQEAGRSYGYTF.

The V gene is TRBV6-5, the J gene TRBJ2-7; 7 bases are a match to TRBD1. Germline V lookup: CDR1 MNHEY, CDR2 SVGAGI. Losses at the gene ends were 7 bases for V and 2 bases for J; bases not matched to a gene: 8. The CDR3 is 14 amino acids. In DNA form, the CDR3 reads TGTGCCAGCATCGGACAGGCTAAGCCCTACGAGCAGTACTTC. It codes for CASIGQAKPYEQYF.

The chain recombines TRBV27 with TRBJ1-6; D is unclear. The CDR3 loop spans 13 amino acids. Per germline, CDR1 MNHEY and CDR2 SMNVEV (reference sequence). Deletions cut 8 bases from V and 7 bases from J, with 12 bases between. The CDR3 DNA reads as TGTGCCAGCCAAAATAGAGGAAATTCACCCCTCCACTTT. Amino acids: CASQNRGNSPLHF.

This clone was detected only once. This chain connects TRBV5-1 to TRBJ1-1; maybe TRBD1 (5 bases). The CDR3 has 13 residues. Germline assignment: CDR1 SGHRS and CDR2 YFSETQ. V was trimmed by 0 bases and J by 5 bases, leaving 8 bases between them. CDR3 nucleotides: TGCGCCAGCAGCTTGGACAGGCGGACTGAAGCTTTCTTT. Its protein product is CASSLDRRTEAFF.

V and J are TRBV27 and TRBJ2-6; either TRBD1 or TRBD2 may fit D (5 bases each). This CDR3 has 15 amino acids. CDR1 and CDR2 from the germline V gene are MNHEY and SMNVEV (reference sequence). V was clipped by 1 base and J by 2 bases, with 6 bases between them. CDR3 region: CASSLLGAGANVLTF. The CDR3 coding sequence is TGTGCCAGCAGTTTATTGGGGGCTGGGGCCAACGTCCTGACTTTC.

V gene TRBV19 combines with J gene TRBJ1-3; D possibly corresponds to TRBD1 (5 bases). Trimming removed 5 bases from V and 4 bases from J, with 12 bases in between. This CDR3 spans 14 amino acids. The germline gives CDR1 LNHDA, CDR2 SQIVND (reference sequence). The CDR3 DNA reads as TGTGCCAGTAGTGCCGGGGGAAAGGGAAACACCATATATTTT. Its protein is CASSAGGKGNTIYF.

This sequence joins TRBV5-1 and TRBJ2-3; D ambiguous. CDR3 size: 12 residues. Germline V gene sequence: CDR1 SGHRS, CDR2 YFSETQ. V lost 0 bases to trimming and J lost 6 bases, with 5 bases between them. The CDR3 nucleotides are TGCGCCAGCAGCTTGGATTCGGATACGCAGTATTTT. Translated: CASSLDSDTQYF.